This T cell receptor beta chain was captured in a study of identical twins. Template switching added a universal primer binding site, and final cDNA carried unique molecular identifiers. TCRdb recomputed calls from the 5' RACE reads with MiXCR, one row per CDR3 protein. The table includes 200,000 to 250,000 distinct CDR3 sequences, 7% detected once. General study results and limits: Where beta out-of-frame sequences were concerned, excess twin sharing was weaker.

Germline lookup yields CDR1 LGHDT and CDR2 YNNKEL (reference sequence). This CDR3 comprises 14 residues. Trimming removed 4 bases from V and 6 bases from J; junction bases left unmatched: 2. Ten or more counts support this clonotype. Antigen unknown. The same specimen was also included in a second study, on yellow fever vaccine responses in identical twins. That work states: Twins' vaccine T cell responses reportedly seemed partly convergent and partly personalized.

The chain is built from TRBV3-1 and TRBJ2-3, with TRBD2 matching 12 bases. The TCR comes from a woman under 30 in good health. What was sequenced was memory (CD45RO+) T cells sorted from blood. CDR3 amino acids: CASSRTSGADTQYF. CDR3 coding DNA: TGTGCCAGCAGCCGGACTAGCGGGGCCGATACGCAGTATTTT.